A single sample is the source of the 31 T cell receptor beta chains below, sequenced in a study of CD8+ T cells in alopecia areata. Extraction of RNA preceded its reverse transcription into cDNA, which served as the sequencing template. Profiled with immunoSEQ multiplex PCR; TCRdb holds only in-frame clones, not every one. Recorded here are 90,000 to 130,000 clones, none singletons. The sample comprised lesional skin. These receptors were collected from a C3H/HeJ mouse with alopecia areata. Strain haplotype at MHC: H2-k.

This clone showed up just a few times. At one end, the junction sequence differs from germline, possibly due to a read error. Gene names denote mouse genes. CDR3 residues: CASGDRQGSYEQYF. Incomplete CDR3 DNA: TGTGCCAGTGGTGACAGACAGGGGTCCTAT. V is TRBV13-2 and J is TRBJ2-7; 8 bases line up with TRBD1. The read is 4 residues too short to cover the CDR3 end, so that end is filled in from the germline J gene. The CDR3 covers 14 residues. Germline CDR1 NNHNN, CDR2 SYGAGS (reference sequence).

With regard to this clone: Gene names denote mouse genes. The read finishes 4 residues shy of the CDR3 end, and the germline J gene is used to complete it. The rearrangement joins TRBV13-3 to TRBJ2-7; D may be TRBD2 (5 bases). The ends were cut back, 0 bases at V and 0 bases at J, with 10 bases in the middle. Germline-derived CDR1 and CDR2 are NNHDY and SYVADS. The CDR3 runs to 15 residues. The CDR3 bases that were read are TGTGCCAGCAGTGATGGGACTTTTAGCTCCTAT. The encoded protein is CASSDGTFSSY. The whole CDR3 reads CASSDGTFSSYEQYF.

There are a few counts of this clone. Germline and genes: mouse. The CDR3 DNA, read in part, is TGTGCCAGCAGTGTCCCCTCGACAGGGGGCGCGAGGCAAGAC. Encoded protein: CASSVPSTGGARQD. The full CDR3 protein is CASSVPSTGGARQDTQYF. J is TRBJ2-5 and V is TRBV13-3; 10 bases fit TRBD1. Read sequence stops 4 residues before the CDR3 end, and the germline J gene provides the missing end. V dropped 3 bases and J dropped 3; count of bases not matched to a gene: 13. This CDR3 has 18 residues. Germline V lookup: CDR1 NNHDY, CDR2 SYVADS.

With regard to this clone: Gene names and germline refer to mouse. Incomplete CDR3 DNA: TGTGCCAGCAGTGCCCTGACAGGGAGCTCCTAT. Translated: CASSALTGSSY. The full CDR3 protein is CASSALTGSSYEQYF. The chain couples TRBV13-1 to TRBJ2-7, with TRBD1 matching 7 bases. Sequencing ends 4 residues short of the CDR3 end; the germline J gene provides the rest. The CDR3 runs to 15 residues. Germline CDR1 reads NSHNY; CDR2 reads SYGAGN. V was pared by 3 bases and J by 0 bases, with 6 bases of the junction left unmatched.

A remark on this clone: Any gene name here is a mouse gene name. The sequence runs out 4 residues before the end of the CDR3; the remainder is reconstructed from the germline J gene. J is TRBJ2-5 and V is TRBV1, with 7 bases identical to TRBD2. This CDR3 spans 16 amino acids. Germline assignment: CDR1 NSQYPW and CDR2 LRSPGD (reference sequence). The ends lost 3 bases at V and 0 bases at J; junction bases unmatched: 6. CDR3 DNA, as far as it was read: TGCACCTGCAGTGCTATACTGGGGCTTAACCAAGAC. It specifies CTCSAILGLNQD. The complete CDR3 sequence is CTCSAILGLNQDTQYF.

This clone occurred a few times. Genes and germline come from the mouse. The read ends 4 residues early relative to the CDR3; the germline J gene fills the gap. The rearrangement joins TRBV1 to TRBJ2-7; D is uncertain. Germline CDR1 reads NSQYPW; CDR2 reads LRSPGD (reference sequence). The CDR3 is 14 residues long. Trimming stripped 0 bases from V and 0 bases from J, with 6 bases between. The CDR3 DNA, read in part, is TGCACCTGCAGTGCAGAACTGATCTCCTAT. This sequence encodes CTCSAELISY. The entire CDR3 protein reads CTCSAELISYEQYF.

A note on this clone: Germline and genes: mouse. Read sequence stops 4 residues before the CDR3 end, and the germline J gene provides the missing end. The rearrangement links TRBV19 to TRBJ2-3; the D gene is possibly TRBD2 (6 bases). CDR1 and CDR2 (germline): FNHDT, SITEND (reference sequence). The CDR3 loop spans 16 amino acids. V lost 2 bases and J 0 bases, leaving 13 bases between the germline ends. The CDR3 spells CASSIGTFSSAETLYF. The CDR3 bases that were read are TGTGCCAGCAGTATCGGGACTTTCTCTAGTGCAGAA.

Details on this clone: Gene names are mouse gene names. The read is 4 residues too short to cover the CDR3 end, so that end is filled in from the germline J gene. The chain joins TRBV1 to TRBJ2-4; 9 bases are shared with TRBD1. There are 17 residues in the CDR3. The germline CDR1 and CDR2 sequences are NSQYPW and LRSPGD (reference sequence). CDR3 DNA, as far as it was read: TGCACCTGCAGTGCATTCCGGGACAGGGAGATGAAGAAC. This sequence encodes CTCSAFRDREMKN. The entire CDR3 is CTCSAFRDREMKNTLYF.

Comments on this clone: These gene names are mouse names. Read coverage stops 4 residues before the CDR3 terminus; the germline J gene supplies the remainder. V and J are TRBV16 and TRBJ2-1; D gene unclear. CDR3 length equals 14 residues. Germline CDR1 and CDR2: SGHSA and FRNQAP. Partial CDR3 DNA: TGTGCAAGCAGCTTAGAGGCAGAAGGGGCT. This sequence encodes CASSLEAEGA. The whole CDR3 is CASSLEAEGAEQFF.

This clone has a count of ten or more. Gene names and germline refer to mouse. The observed sequence ends 4 residues before the CDR3 terminus, with the missing tail filled in from the germline J gene. V usage is TRBV19 and J usage is TRBJ2-5, with 7 positions matching TRBD2. CDR3 length equals 15 residues. V was clipped by 1 base and J by 0 bases; unmatched bases: 2. CDR1 is FNHDT and CDR2 is SITEND in the germline V gene (reference sequence). The sequenced CDR3 bases are TGTGCCAGCAGTATACTGGGGGTTAACCAAGAC. This translates into CASSILGVNQD. In full, the CDR3 is CASSILGVNQDTQYF.

There are many counts of this clone. Gene names denote mouse genes. The DNA ends 4 residues before the CDR3 does, and the rest of the CDR3 is filled in from the germline J gene. The rearrangement uses TRBV13-3 and TRBJ2-3, with D possibly being TRBD1 (5 bases). The CDR3 totals 16 residues. The ends were cut back, 1 base at V and 0 bases at J, with 12 bases in the middle. The germline V gene encodes CDR1 NNHDY and CDR2 SYVADS. Here the CDR3 reads CASSDRTRTSAETLYF. CDR3 DNA, as far as it was read: TGTGCCAGCAGTGATCGGACAAGAACTAGTGCAGAA.

As concerns this clone: Genes and germline are mouse. The sequenced fragment ends 4 residues before the CDR3 boundary, so the rest is inferred from the germline J gene. The genes are TRBV13-3 and TRBJ1-4; the match to TRBD1 covers 7 bases. J lost 2 bases, V lost 0 bases, and 4 bases had no gene match. This CDR3 has 16 amino acids. Germline V gene sequence: CDR1 NNHDY, CDR2 SYVADS. Partial CDR3 DNA: TGTGCCAGCAGTGATGCAGAGACAGGGTCCAACGAA. Translation gives CASSDAETGSNE. The whole CDR3 protein is CASSDAETGSNERLFF. Using reference TRBV13-3 and TRBJ1-4 for the parts outside the CDR3, the full variable domain is EAAVTQSPRSKVAVTGGKVTLSCHQTNNHDYMYWYRQDTGHGLRLIHYSYVADSTEKGDIPDGYKASRPSQENFSLILELASLSQTAVYFCASSDAETGSNERLFFGHGTKLSVL.

A note on this clone: Genes here carry mouse names. The CDR3 extends 4 residues past the end of the read, so its final part is completed from the germline J gene. V usage is TRBV1 and J usage is TRBJ2-1, with no clear D. Germline values: CDR1 NSQYPW, CDR2 LRSPGD (reference sequence). The CDR3 loop spans 15 amino acids. With 0 bases removed from V and 4 bases from J, the gap between germline ends came to 10 bases. The sequenced part of the CDR3 DNA is TGCACCTGCAGTGCAGATCTGGCAGAATATGCT. Amino acid sequence: CTCSADLAEYA. The complete CDR3 sequence is CTCSADLAEYAEQFF.

Note on this clone: Gene names follow the mouse nomenclature. The sequence runs out 4 residues before the end of the CDR3; the remainder is reconstructed from the germline J gene. The V call is TRBV1, the J call TRBJ1-2; tentatively, D is TRBD1 (5 bases). V lost 3 bases and J 1 base, leaving 9 bases between the germline ends. This CDR3 spans 14 amino acids. Germline CDR1 is NSQYPW and CDR2 is LRSPGD (reference sequence). The CDR3 sequence is CTCSASTVNSDYTF. CDR3 bases read: TGCACCTGCAGTGCCTCGACAGTAAACTCC.

At least ten counts were recorded for this clone. The listed genes are named as in mouse. The read ends 4 residues before the CDR3 terminus; that terminus is restored from the germline J gene. V gene TRBV13-3 combines with J gene TRBJ2-2; unclear D gene. The CDR3 is made up of 14 amino acids. The V gene's germline CDR1 is NNHDY and CDR2 SYVADS. Trimming pared 2 bases from V and 4 bases from J, leaving 9 bases between. CDR3 amino acids: CASSERLFTGQLYF. CDR3 DNA, as far as it was read: TGTGCCAGCAGTGAGAGACTTTTCACCGGG.

This clone was seen repeatedly, ten times or more. Genes and germline come from the mouse. The read terminates 4 residues ahead of where the CDR3 ends, so the germline J gene completes it. The J gene is TRBJ2-1, the V gene TRBV13-3; 8 bases agree with TRBD2. There are 15 residues in the CDR3. The ends lost 2 bases at V and 4 bases at J; junction bases unmatched: 5. Germline assignment: CDR1 NNHDY and CDR2 SYVADS. CDR3 protein: CASSERGGVYAEQFF. Partial CDR3 DNA: TGTGCCAGCAGTGAAAGGGGGGGCGTGTATGCT.

This clone appeared many times. Mouse names are used for the genes. The read ends 4 residues shy of where the CDR3 ends; the end is completed using the germline J gene. The chain has TRBV19 and TRBJ2-1; 12 nucleotides match TRBD2. Germline V gene data show CDR1 as FNHDT and CDR2 as SITEND (reference sequence). The CDR3 has 15 amino acids. V lost 0 bases and J lost 6; bases outside the gene matches: 1. CDR3 DNA, as far as it was read: TGTGCCAGCAGTATAGGGGACTGGGGGGTTGCT. Protein product: CASSIGDWGVA. The whole CDR3 is CASSIGDWGVAEQFF.

About this clone: Gene labels here are mouse ones. CDR3 loop: CASGRGLGAETLYF. CDR3 DNA (partial): TGTGCCAGCGGCAGGGGGCTTGGTGCAGAA. This rearrangement joins TRBV13-3 to TRBJ2-3, with 8 bases aligning to TRBD1. From the germline J gene comes the end of the CDR3, since the read stops 4 residues before it. In germline, CDR1 is NNHDY, CDR2 SYVADS. This CDR3 has 14 residues. V dropped 7 bases and J dropped 1; count of bases not matched to a gene: 5.

A remark on this clone: The genes and germline here are from mouse. The sequence runs out 4 residues before the end of the CDR3; the remainder is reconstructed from the germline J gene. This chain uses TRBV12-2 with TRBJ2-5, with 12 bases identical to TRBD1. This CDR3 is 16 amino acids long. The germline gives CDR1 SGHLS, CDR2 HYDKME. The CDR3 here is CASSHGTGGAKDTQYF. The sequenced CDR3 bases are TGTGCCAGCTCTCACGGGACAGGGGGCGCGAAAGAC.

A few counts support this clone. Mouse names are used for the genes. The read finishes 4 residues shy of the CDR3 end, and the germline J gene is used to complete it. V is TRBV13-1 and J is TRBJ2-1, with TRBD2 identical over 9 bases. The CDR3 extends over 15 amino acids. Germline V gives CDR1 NSHNY, CDR2 SYGAGN. V shed 2 bases and J 4 bases; nucleotides not matched to a gene: 4. This CDR3 reads CASSEDWGMYAEQFF. The covered CDR3 bases are TGTGCCAGCAGTGAAGACTGGGGGATGTATGCT.

In this sample, this clone turned up a few times. The database protein in TCRdb disagrees with the DNA translation at residue 16; the sequence shown here was translated from the DNA. Mouse names are used for the genes. Coverage ceases 3 residues before the CDR3 finishes, and the germline J gene fills in the end. The V gene is TRBV19, the J gene TRBJ1-3; D is possibly TRBD1 (6 bases). There are 19 residues in the CDR3. Germline CDR1 and CDR2: FNHDT and SITEND (reference sequence). The V gene lost 1 base and the J gene lost 0 bases, with 20 bases spanning the gap. The CDR3 reads CASSIRTGRMWDSGNTLYF. Partial CDR3 DNA: TGTGCCAGCAGTATAAGAACAGGGAGGATGTGGGATTCTGGAAATACG.

Details on this clone: Gene names denote mouse genes. Sequencing ends 4 residues short of the CDR3 end; the germline J gene provides the rest. V is TRBV13-1 and J is TRBJ2-1; the D is unclear. Germline CDR1 NSHNY, CDR2 SYGAGN. V was cut by 3 bases and J by 0 bases, with 7 bases left in between. This CDR3 has 14 amino acids. CDR3 loop: CASSVRYNYAEQFF. The DNA read from the CDR3 is TGTGCCAGCAGTGTCAGGTATAACTATGCT.

This clone was counted many times. The gene symbols are mouse symbols. CDR3 in amino acids: CTCSAGLGGLAEQFF. CDR3 bases read: TGCACCTGCAGTGCAGGACTGGGGGGGCTTGCT. V is TRBV1 and J is TRBJ2-1, with 12 bases that match TRBD2. The read comes to an end 4 residues before the CDR3 does, leaving the germline J gene to fill in the end. The CDR3 consists of 15 residues. Trimming removed 1 base from V and 6 bases from J; junction bases left unmatched: 1. CDR1 is NSQYPW and CDR2 is LRSPGD in the germline V gene (reference sequence).

This clone was recorded many times. TCRdb lists a protein that is different at residue 13 from the translated DNA; the protein given here uses the DNA translation. Each gene name is a mouse one. The read finishes 3 residues shy of the CDR3 end, and the germline J gene is used to complete it. The chain employs TRBV13-3 and TRBJ1-3; perhaps TRBD1 as D (6 bases). CDR1 NNHDY and CDR2 SYVADS come from the germline V gene. V lost 0 bases and J lost 3, with 13 bases in between. This CDR3 contains 16 residues. The covered CDR3 bases are TGTGCCAGCAGTGATGCGGGAGGGGGATTTGGAAATACG. This gives the protein CASSDAGGGFGNT. The entire CDR3 reads CASSDAGGGFGNTLYF.

This clone was seen a handful of times. Gene names are the mouse ones. The missing CDR3 end, 4 residues past where the read stops, is filled in from the germline J gene. This chain links TRBV1 with TRBJ1-2; D gene uncertain. V dropped 2 bases and J dropped 0 bases, with 10 bases sitting between them. Germline V gene sequence: CDR1 NSQYPW, CDR2 LRSPGD (reference sequence). The CDR3 loop spans 15 amino acids. The CDR3 protein is CTCSAYARANSDYTF. The sequenced CDR3 bases are TGCACCTGCAGTGCATACGCCAGAGCAAACTCC.

This clone was recorded a few times. Mouse gene names and germline throughout. CDR3: CASSQEGGDQDTQYF. The CDR3 bases that were read are TGTGCCAGCAGCCAAGAGGGGGGGGACCAAGAC. V and J are TRBV2 and TRBJ2-5; 7 bases are shared with TRBD2. The missing CDR3 end, 4 residues past where the read stops, is filled in from the germline J gene. The CDR3 has 15 amino acids. Trimming took 0 bases from V and 1 from J; bases not matched to a gene: 1. CDR1 and CDR2 (germline): LGHNA, YSYQKL.

This clone was picked up a small number of times. Genes and germline come from the mouse. Coverage ceases 4 residues before the CDR3 finishes, and the germline J gene fills in the end. The chain employs TRBV1 and TRBJ2-3; 8 bases fit TRBD2. CDR1 and CDR2 from the germline V gene are NSQYPW and LRSPGD (reference sequence). This CDR3 region has 16 residues. Trimming removed 3 bases from V and 0 bases from J; junction bases left unmatched: 5. The sequenced CDR3 bases are TGCACCTGCAGTGCTGGGGGGGTATATAGTGCAGAA. It codes for CTCSAGGVYSAE. The full CDR3 protein reads CTCSAGGVYSAETLYF.

This clone was seen more than once but under ten times. The genes are named according to mouse. The read gets to within 4 residues of the CDR3 end, and the germline J gene fills in the rest. The J gene is TRBJ2-1, the V gene TRBV1; D is undetermined. The CDR3 is made up of 14 amino acids. Germline V CDR1 and CDR2: NSQYPW, LRSPGD (reference sequence). Trimming took off 2 bases at V and 3 bases at J, with 8 bases between the two ends. CDR3 in amino acids: CTCSANPSYAEQFF. The DNA read from the CDR3 is TGCACCTGCAGTGCAAATCCTTCCTATGCT.

For this clone: Each gene name is a mouse one. The missing CDR3 end, 4 residues past where the read stops, is filled in from the germline J gene. The chain carries TRBV13-3 and TRBJ2-3; 9 bases match TRBD2. After removal of 0 bases from V and 2 bases from J, the junction contained 13 bases not matched to a gene. Germline lookup yields CDR1 NNHDY and CDR2 SYVADS. The CDR3 is made up of 19 amino acids. CDR3 sequence: CASSDARKLWGGAAETLYF. The sequenced part of the CDR3 DNA is TGTGCCAGCAGTGATGCTAGAAAACTCTGGGGGGGAGCTGCAGAA.

This clone came up many times. These gene names are mouse names. The missing CDR3 end, 4 residues past where the read stops, is filled in from the germline J gene. The chain employs TRBV13-3 and TRBJ2-7; D is possibly TRBD1 (6 bases). V dropped 2 bases and J dropped 1 base, with 13 bases sitting between them. This CDR3 comprises 15 residues. Germline V CDR1 and CDR2: NNHDY, SYVADS. The CDR3 here is CASSEPTGRSYEQYF. The CDR3 bases that were read are TGTGCCAGCAGTGAACCAACAGGGAGATCCTAT.

This clone was observed a few times. The gene symbols are mouse symbols. From the germline J gene comes the end of the CDR3, since the read stops 4 residues before it. The chain couples TRBV19 to TRBJ2-3; 9 bases map to TRBD2. Per germline, CDR1 FNHDT and CDR2 SITEND (reference sequence). Losses at the gene ends were 1 base for V and 3 bases for J; bases not matched to a gene: 3. This CDR3 comprises 15 residues. The part of the CDR3 DNA that was read is TGTGCCAGCAGTATAATGGGGGGGCGAGCAGAA. This codes for CASSIMGGRAE. The complete CDR3 sequence is CASSIMGGRAETLYF. Full variable domain (missing parts from reference TRBV19 and TRBJ2-3): GGIITQTPKFLIGQEGQKLTLKCQQNFNHDTMYWYRQDSGKGLRLIYYSITENDLQKGDLSEGYDASREKKSSFSLTVTSAQKNEMAVFLCASSIMGGRAETLYFGSGTRLTVL.